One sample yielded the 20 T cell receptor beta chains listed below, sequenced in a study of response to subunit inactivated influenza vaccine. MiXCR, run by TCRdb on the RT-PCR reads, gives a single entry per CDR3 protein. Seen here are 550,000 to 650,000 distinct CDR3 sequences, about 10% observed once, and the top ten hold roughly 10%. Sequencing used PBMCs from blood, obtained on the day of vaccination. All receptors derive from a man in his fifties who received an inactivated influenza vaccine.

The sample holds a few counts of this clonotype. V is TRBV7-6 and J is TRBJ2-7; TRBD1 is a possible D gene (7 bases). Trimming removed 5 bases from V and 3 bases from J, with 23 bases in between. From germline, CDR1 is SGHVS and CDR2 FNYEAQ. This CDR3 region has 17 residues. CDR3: CASSTSGGRTSFYEQYF. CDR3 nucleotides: TGTGCCAGCAGCACCTCAGGGGGGCGGACCAGCTTCTACGAGCAGTACTTC.

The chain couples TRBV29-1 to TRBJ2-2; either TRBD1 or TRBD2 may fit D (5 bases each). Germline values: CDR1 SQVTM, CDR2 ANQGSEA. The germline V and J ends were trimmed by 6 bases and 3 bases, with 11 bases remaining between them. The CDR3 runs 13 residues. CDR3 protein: CSVKVGDTGELFF. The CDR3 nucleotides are TGCAGCGTGAAAGTGGGGGACACCGGGGAGCTGTTTTTT.

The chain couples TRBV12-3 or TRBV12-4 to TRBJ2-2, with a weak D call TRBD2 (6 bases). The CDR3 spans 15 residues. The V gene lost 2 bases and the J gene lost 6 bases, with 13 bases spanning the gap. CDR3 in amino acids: CASSLRQGGSGELFF. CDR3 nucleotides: TGTGCCAGCAGTTTACGGCAGGGAGGCTCCGGGGAGCTGTTTTTT.

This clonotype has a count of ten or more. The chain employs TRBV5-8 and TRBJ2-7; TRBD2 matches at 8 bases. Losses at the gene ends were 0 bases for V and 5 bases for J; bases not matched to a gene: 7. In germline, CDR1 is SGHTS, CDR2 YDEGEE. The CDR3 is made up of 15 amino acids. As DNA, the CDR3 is TGTGCCAGCAGCTTGGGAGCGGGAGAAGGGGACGAGCAGTACTTC. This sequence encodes CASSLGAGEGDEQYF.

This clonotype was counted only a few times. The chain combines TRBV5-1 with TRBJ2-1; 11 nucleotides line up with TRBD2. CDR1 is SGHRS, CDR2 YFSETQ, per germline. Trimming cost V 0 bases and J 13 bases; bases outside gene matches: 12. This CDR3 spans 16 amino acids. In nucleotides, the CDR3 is TGCGCCAGCAGCTTGGATAGCGGGGGGGGACCGATGAATCAGTTCTTC. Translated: CASSLDSGGGPMNQFF.

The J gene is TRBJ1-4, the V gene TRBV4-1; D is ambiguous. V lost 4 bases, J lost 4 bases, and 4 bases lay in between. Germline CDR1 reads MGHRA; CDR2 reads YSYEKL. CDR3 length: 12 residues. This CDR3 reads CASSRGNEKLFF. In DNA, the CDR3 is TGCGCCAGCAGCCGGGGTAATGAAAAACTGTTTTTT.

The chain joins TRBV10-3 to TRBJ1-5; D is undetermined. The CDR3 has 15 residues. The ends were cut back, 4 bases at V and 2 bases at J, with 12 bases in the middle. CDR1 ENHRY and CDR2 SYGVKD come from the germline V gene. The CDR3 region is CAISAATRGNQPQHF. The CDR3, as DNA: TGTGCCATCAGTGCTGCAACAAGGGGCAATCAGCCCCAGCATTTT.

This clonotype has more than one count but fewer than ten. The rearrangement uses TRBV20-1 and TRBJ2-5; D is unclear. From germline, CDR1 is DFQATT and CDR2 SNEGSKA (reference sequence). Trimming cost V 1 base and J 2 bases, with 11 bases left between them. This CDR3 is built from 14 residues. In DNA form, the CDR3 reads TGCAGTGCTAGAGTCTTCGACGGACAAGAGACCCAGTACTTC. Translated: CSARVFDGQETQYF.

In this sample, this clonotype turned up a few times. The CDR3 region is CASGPTGINPPNEQFF. The DNA of the CDR3 is TGTGCCAGCGGACCGACCGGGATTAATCCCCCCAATGAGCAGTTCTTC. This chain connects TRBV6-2 or TRBV6-3 to TRBJ2-1; D possibly corresponds to TRBD2 (5 bases). This CDR3 contains 16 residues. Germline V lookup: CDR1 MNHEY, CDR2 SVGEGT. Trimming left V 8 bases short and J 6 bases short, with 23 bases between.

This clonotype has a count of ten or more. DNA of the CDR3: TGTGCCAGCTCACCACCGGGGGCGAGCTCCTACAATGAGCAGTTCTTC. Protein: CASSPPGASSYNEQFF. The J gene is TRBJ2-1, the V gene TRBV18; weak D call: TRBD1 (6 bases). The germline V gene encodes CDR1 KGHSH and CDR2 LQKENI. V lost 0 bases to trimming and J lost 0 bases, with 9 bases between them. The CDR3 has 16 residues.

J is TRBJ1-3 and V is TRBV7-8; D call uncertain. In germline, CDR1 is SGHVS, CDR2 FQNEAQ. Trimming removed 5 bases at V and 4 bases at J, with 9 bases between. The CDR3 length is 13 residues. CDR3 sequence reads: CASSPYRGNTIYF. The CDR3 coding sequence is TGTGCCAGCAGCCCGTACAGAGGAAACACCATATATTTT.

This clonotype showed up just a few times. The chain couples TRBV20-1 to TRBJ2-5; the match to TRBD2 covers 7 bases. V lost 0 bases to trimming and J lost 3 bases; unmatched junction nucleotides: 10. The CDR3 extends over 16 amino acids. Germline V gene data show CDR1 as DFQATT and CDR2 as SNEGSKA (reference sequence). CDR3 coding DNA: TGCAGTGCTAGAGATTGGCTAGCGGTTTCAGAAGAGACCCAGTACTTC. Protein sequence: CSARDWLAVSEETQYF.

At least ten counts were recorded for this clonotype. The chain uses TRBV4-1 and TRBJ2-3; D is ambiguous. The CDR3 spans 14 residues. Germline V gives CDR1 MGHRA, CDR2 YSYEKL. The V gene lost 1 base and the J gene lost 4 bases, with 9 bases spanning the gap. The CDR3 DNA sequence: TGCGCCAGCAGCCAAGGCACATCAGCAGATACGCAGTATTTT. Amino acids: CASSQGTSADTQYF.

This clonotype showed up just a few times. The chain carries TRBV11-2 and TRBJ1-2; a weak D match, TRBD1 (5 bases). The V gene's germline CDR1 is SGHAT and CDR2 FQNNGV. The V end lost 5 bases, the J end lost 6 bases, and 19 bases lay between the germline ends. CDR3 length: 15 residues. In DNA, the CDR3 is TGTGCCAGCAGCCCCCCATTCTGGACATCTGATGGCTACACCTTC. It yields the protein CASSPPFWTSDGYTF. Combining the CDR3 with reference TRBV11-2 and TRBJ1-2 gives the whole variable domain EAGVAQSPRYKIIEKRQSVAFWCNPISGHATLYWYQQILGQGPKLLIQFQNNGVVDDSQLPKDRFSAERLKGVDSTLKIQPAKLEDSAVYLCASSPPFWTSDGYTFGSGTRLTVV.

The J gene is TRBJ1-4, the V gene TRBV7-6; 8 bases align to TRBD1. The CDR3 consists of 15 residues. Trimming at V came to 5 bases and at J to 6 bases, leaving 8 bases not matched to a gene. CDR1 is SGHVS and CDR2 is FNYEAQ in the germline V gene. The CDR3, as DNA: TGTGCCAGCAGCCCGCGACCGGGACAGGATGAAAAACTGTTTTTT. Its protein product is CASSPRPGQDEKLFF.

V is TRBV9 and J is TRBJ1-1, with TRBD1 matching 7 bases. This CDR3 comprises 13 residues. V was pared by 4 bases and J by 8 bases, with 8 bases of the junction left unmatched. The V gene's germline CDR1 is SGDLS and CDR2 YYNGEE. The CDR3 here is CASSKGWGQEAFF. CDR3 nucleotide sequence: TGTGCCAGCAGCAAAGGGTGGGGACAGGAAGCTTTCTTT.

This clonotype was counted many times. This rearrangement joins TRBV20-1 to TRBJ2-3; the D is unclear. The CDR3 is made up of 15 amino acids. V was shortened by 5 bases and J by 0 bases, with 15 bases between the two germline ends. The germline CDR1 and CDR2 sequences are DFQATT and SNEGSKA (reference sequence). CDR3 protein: CSAVHPRSSTDTQYF. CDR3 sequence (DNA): TGCAGTGCTGTACATCCTCGCTCTAGCACAGATACGCAGTATTTT.

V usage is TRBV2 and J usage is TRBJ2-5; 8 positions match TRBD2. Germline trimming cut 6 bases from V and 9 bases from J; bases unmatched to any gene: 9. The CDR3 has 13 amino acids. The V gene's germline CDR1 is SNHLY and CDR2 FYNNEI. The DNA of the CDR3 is TGTGCCAGCAGGGGGACTAGTCAAAGGCCCCAGTACTTC. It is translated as CASRGTSQRPQYF.

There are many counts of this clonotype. The CDR3 spells CSVARQIYNEQFF. The CDR3 bases are TGCAGCGTTGCCCGGCAGATATACAATGAGCAGTTCTTC. The J gene is TRBJ2-1, the V gene TRBV29-1; no clear D. This CDR3 has 13 residues. Germline V gene lookup returns CDR1 SQVTM and CDR2 ANQGSEA. V dropped 4 bases and J dropped 4 bases, with 11 bases sitting between them.

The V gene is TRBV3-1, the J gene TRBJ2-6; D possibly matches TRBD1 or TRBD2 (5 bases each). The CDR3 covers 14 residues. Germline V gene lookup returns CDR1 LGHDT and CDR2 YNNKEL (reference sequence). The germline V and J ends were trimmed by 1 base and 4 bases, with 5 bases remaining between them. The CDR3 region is CASSQGDGANVLTF. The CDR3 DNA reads TGTGCCAGCAGCCAAGGGGACGGGGCCAACGTCCTGACTTTC.